This T cell receptor beta chain emerged from a study of siplizumab effects on memory and regulatory T cells. Study-wide context: Paired setups tested mixed lymphocyte reactions with approximately 1 ug/mL siplizumab or no drug. Whole-study results and caveats: Naive T cells were seen as more diverse than memory cells and as major alloresponse contributors.

Libraries were prepared by immunoSEQ multiplex PCR; TCRdb keeps only in-frame clonotypes and omits some of them. The sample lists 9,500 to 13,000 clones; roughly 50% were seen once. Concerning this clone itself: No antigen is known for it.

Trimming removed 5 bases at V and 4 bases at J, with 17 bases between. Germline CDR1 is SGHNT and CDR2 is YENEEA. CDR3 length equals 15 residues. Coculture of mixed lymphocyte reaction cells was performed at 37°C for less than 7 days. The TCR originated in a human donor in good health; the cells came from an allogeneic mixed lymphocyte reaction. Sequenced material: CFSE-low (dividing) CD4+ T cells sorted from an allogeneic mixed lymphocyte reaction. The J gene is TRBJ1-2, the V gene TRBV11-3, with D tentatively TRBD1 (6 bases). Here the CDR3 reads CASSQDRSLLYGYTF. CDR3 nucleotides: TGTGCCAGCAGCCAAGACAGGTCCTTGCTCTATGGCTACACCTTC.